The clone carrying this T cell receptor (beta chain) showed up many times. The data were taken from a study of prognosis after radiotherapy for stage I lung cancer. From genomic DNA, TCR beta CDR3 was amplified by two-round multiplex PCR. Each TRBV and TRBJ gene had its own primer in the first PCR round. TCRdb reprocessed the multiplex PCR reads via MiXCR and lists one record per CDR3 protein. This table has 20,000 to 25,000 distinct CDR3 sequences, under 45% appearing once. Germline assignment: CDR1 GTSNPN and CDR2 SVGIG (reference sequence). The CDR3 is 13 residues long. This TCR was sampled from a donor aged 50 or older with non-small cell lung cancer. Sequenced material: PBMCs, taken before or after stereotactic body radiation therapy (not recorded which). The genes are TRBV30 and TRBJ1-6; the match to TRBD1 covers 7 bases. CDR3 sequence: CASTPGQNSPLHF. The CDR3 nucleotides read TGTGCATCCACACCGGGACAGAATTCACCCCTCCACTTT.